This T cell receptor (beta chain) came from a study of T cell responses to AZD1222 COVID-19 vaccine. Germline V gene data show CDR1 as KGHSH and CDR2 as LQKENI. The CDR3 length is 13 residues. The V end was cut by 1 base, the J end by 6 bases, with 9 bases between. Study results and limitations: Unmutated regions of variants are reportedly targeted by nearly half of spike-specific TCRs.

In the case of this clone: Its antigen is as yet unknown.

TCRdb's table, derived via immunoSEQ multiplex PCR, lists solely in-frame clones and lacks some. The sample records tens of thousands of clones, roughly 87% being singletons. The chain is built from TRBV18 and TRBJ1-1, with D possibly being TRBD1 (5 bases). This clonotype originated in an adult who received the AZD1222 COVID-19 vaccine. The sequencing used peripheral blood, collected 28 days after the second AZD1222 dose. The DNA of the CDR3 is TGTGCCAGCTCACCACTCGTAGGGGCTGAAGCTTTCTTT. Its translation is CASSPLVGAEAFF. The variable domain in full, with the rest retrieved from reference TRBV18 and TRBJ1-1, is NAGVMQNPRHLVRRRGQEARLRCSPMKGHSHVYWYRQLPEEGLKFMVYLQKENIIDESGMPKERFSAEFPKEGPSILRIQQVVRGDSAAYFCASSPLVGAEAFFGQGTRLTVV.